What follows are 20 T cell receptor beta chains derived from one specimen sequenced in a study of spatial heterogeneity in lung cancer. Time point indicated: sample taken at primary tumor resection. These TCRs' antigens remain unknown. Study-level points and caveats: Expanded alpha and beta TCR counts within tumors tracked tumor mutation counts.

Each CDR3 protein gets one entry after TCRdb re-called the 5' RACE reads with MiXCR. This sample has some 16,000 distinct CDR3 sequences, with 6% to 7.5% found just once. The source was lung tumor tissue, collected at surgery. All receptors come from a female donor with early-stage non-small cell lung cancer.

This clonotype was seen many times. A library prepared for alpha chains yielded this beta chain as an off-target read; its size is of little meaning. The V gene is TRBV12-3 or TRBV12-4, the J gene TRBJ2-3; possibly TRBD1 or TRBD2 for D (5 bases each). This CDR3 region has 14 residues. V lost 7 bases to trimming and J lost 4 bases, with 15 bases between them. CDR3 amino acids: CASTTGLFADTQYF. The CDR3 coding sequence is TGTGCCAGCACTACGGGGCTGTTCGCAGATACGCAGTATTTT.

This clonotype has at least ten counts. The library was prepared for alpha chains; this beta chain is a stray read, so its frequency means little. The rearrangement joins TRBV28 to TRBJ1-2; possible D gene TRBD1, 5 bases. Looked up from germline, CDR1 is MDHEN and CDR2 is SYDVKM. The CDR3 runs 14 residues. Trimming took 3 bases from V and 5 from J, leaving 13 bases between them. CDR3 sequence (DNA): TGTGCCAGCAGTTTCGGGGGTGAGGCTTATGGCTACACCTTC. As protein: CASSFGGEAYGYTF.

This clonotype occurred many times. This beta chain is an unintended read in a library built for alpha chains; its size means little. This chain connects TRBV20-1 to TRBJ1-1; D not resolved. With 5 bases removed from V and 1 base from J, the gap between germline ends came to 17 bases. This CDR3 is 15 amino acids long. Germline V gives CDR1 DFQATT, CDR2 SNEGSKA (reference sequence). CDR3 bases: TGCAGTGCTGGCCCGCCGGTGAGCGGGAACACTGAAGCTTTCTTT. Amino acid sequence: CSAGPPVSGNTEAFF.

By share, this clonotype counts as large (0.1 to 1%). This beta chain is a stray read from a library made for alpha chains; its abundance is not meaningful. The chain employs TRBV12-3 or TRBV12-4 and TRBJ2-7; 9 bases fit TRBD1. The CDR3 extends over 15 amino acids. V shed 9 bases, J shed 5 bases, and the junction held 14 bases outside the gene matches. DNA for the CDR3: TGTGCCAGTCAGTTGAGGACAGGGGCCATCGACGAGCAGTACTTC. Translated: CASQLRTGAIDEQYF.

In its sample, this clonotype was seen a few times. A library prepared for alpha chains yielded this beta chain as an off-target read; its size is of little meaning. The genes are TRBV19 and TRBJ1-1; D is undetermined. CDR1 and CDR2 from the germline V gene are LNHDA and SQIVND (reference sequence). The ends were cut back, 3 bases at V and 3 bases at J, with 8 bases in the middle. This CDR3 has 13 amino acids. CDR3 loop: CASSIGGDTEAFF. CDR3 in DNA: TGTGCCAGTAGTATTGGTGGGGACACTGAAGCTTTCTTT.

To note about this clonotype: This beta chain is a stray read from a library made for alpha chains; its abundance is not meaningful. The chain employs TRBV6-6 and TRBJ2-7; 10 bases align to TRBD1. The CDR3 consists of 14 residues. Trimming took 2 bases from V and 6 from J; bases not matched to a gene: 4. CDR1 is MNHNY, CDR2 SVGAGI, per germline (reference sequence). The CDR3 spells CASSYGTGAGEQYF. The CDR3 nucleotides read TGTGCCAGCAGTTACGGGACAGGGGCCGGCGAGCAGTACTTC.

This clonotype was picked up many times. Since the library was made to target alpha chains, this beta chain is a stray read and its abundance is not meaningful. In nucleotides, the CDR3 is TGTGCCTGGAGTGTGGGTTTGGGCACCGGGGAGCTGTTTTTT. Its protein is CAWSVGLGTGELFF. The genes are TRBV30 and TRBJ2-2, with unresolved D. This CDR3 has 14 amino acids. The V end was cut by 0 bases, the J end by 4 bases, with 9 bases between. Germline CDR1 reads GTSNPN; CDR2 reads SVGIG (reference sequence).

Many counts were recorded for this clonotype. Found in a library prepared for alpha chains, this beta chain is an off-target read, and its abundance has little meaning. The gene calls are TRBV7-6 and TRBJ1-3, with 8 positions matching TRBD1. Germline values: CDR1 SGHVS, CDR2 FNYEAQ. The CDR3 runs to 13 residues. The V segment lost 5 bases and the J segment 7 bases; nucleotides outside the gene matches: 4. This chain's CDR3 is CASSARQGNTIYF. The CDR3 DNA follows: TGTGCCAGCAGCGCCCGACAGGGGAACACCATATATTTT.

The table lists this clonotype with a few counts. As an off-target read in a library built for alpha chains, this beta chain has a frequency of little significance. The chain couples TRBV29-1 to TRBJ2-3; D possibly corresponds to TRBD2 (6 bases). The length of the CDR3 is 14 residues. Between the trimmed V and J ends, which lost 4 bases and 2 bases, there was a span of 13 bases. The germline gives CDR1 SQVTM, CDR2 ANQGSEA. CDR3 in DNA: TGCAGCGTTGGGCCCGGGACTTCCACAGATACGCAGTATTTT. Its protein product is CSVGPGTSTDTQYF.

This clonotype has ten or more counts. This beta chain is an unintended read in a library built for alpha chains; its size means little. The V gene is TRBV9, the J gene TRBJ2-5, with D tentatively TRBD1 or TRBD2 (5 bases each). Germline CDR1 reads SGDLS; CDR2 reads YYNGEE. Trimming shortened V by 5 bases and J by 4 bases, and 12 bases separated the two germline ends. The CDR3 extends over 13 amino acids. The CDR3, as DNA: TGTGCCAGCAGTCCGGGACGGGGAGAGACCCAGTACTTC. It specifies CASSPGRGETQYF.

This clonotype was observed many times. In a library made to pick up alpha chains, this beta chain is a stray read with a size that means little. This chain links TRBV3-1 with TRBJ1-1; D remains unclear. Trimming took off 4 bases at V and 2 bases at J, with 8 bases between the two ends. CDR3 length: 13 residues. Germline V gives CDR1 LGHDT, CDR2 YNNKEL (reference sequence). CDR3 nucleotides: TGTGCCAGCAGCCCCGGAATAAACACTGAAGCTTTCTTT. Its translation is CASSPGINTEAFF.

This clonotype was recorded many times. This beta chain is a stray sequence in a library constructed for alpha chains; its clone size is not meaningful. The rearrangement uses TRBV12-3 or TRBV12-4 and TRBJ1-6; no reliable D call. The V and J ends lost 7 bases and 10 bases respectively, with 17 bases between them. The CDR3 length is 14 residues. The CDR3 here is CASTPGTAGSPLHF. CDR3 nucleotide sequence: TGTGCCAGCACCCCGGGAACAGCCGGATCACCCCTCCACTTT.

This clonotype occurred many times. This beta chain turned up in a library designed for alpha chains; as an off-target read, its abundance says little. The gene calls are TRBV7-2 and TRBJ2-5, with D perhaps TRBD2 (7 bases). The CDR3 runs to 12 residues. V lost 4 bases to trimming and J lost 7 bases, with 10 bases between them. CDR1 and CDR2 from the germline V gene are SGHTA and FQGNSA. The CDR3 region has the DNA TGTGCCAGCAGCTCAAGGGGGGGGACCCAGTACTTC. Amino acids: CASSSRGGTQYF.

This clonotype was detected ten times or more. This beta chain is an unintended read in a library built for alpha chains; its size means little. The chain joins TRBV5-8 to TRBJ1-6, with 7 nucleotides matching TRBD1. The junction had 1 base not matched to a gene; V was cut back by 3 bases and J by 4 bases. CDR1 and CDR2 from the germline V gene are SGHTS and YDEGEE. The CDR3 extends over 14 amino acids. DNA of the CDR3: TGTGCCAGCAGCTCCAGGGGGTATAATTCACCCCTCCACTTT. Translated, it gives CASSSRGYNSPLHF.

This clonotype has only a few counts. This beta chain represents an off-target read in a library built for alpha chains; its size is of limited meaning. The V and J genes are TRBV6-6 and TRBJ2-3; 7 bases are a match to TRBD1. This CDR3 has 15 residues. V lost 7 bases and J lost 2; bases outside the gene matches: 9. Germline CDR1 is MNHNY and CDR2 is SVGAGI (reference sequence). The CDR3 DNA reads TGTGCCAGCACCCCCGAGGGGGCACTCACAGATACGCAGTATTTT. Residues: CASTPEGALTDTQYF.

This clonotype was found many times. This beta chain represents an off-target read in a library built for alpha chains; its size is of limited meaning. The CDR3 region is CASSPTSGGGDTQYF. CDR3 nucleotide sequence: TGTGCCAGCAGCCCTACTAGCGGGGGGGGAGATACGCAGTATTTT. This sequence joins TRBV4-2 and TRBJ2-3; 13 positions match TRBD2. Trimming removed 4 bases from V and 5 bases from J; junction bases left unmatched: 3. Per germline, CDR1 LGHNA and CDR2 YNFKEQ. The CDR3 runs to 15 residues.

There are many counts of this clonotype. A library made for alpha chains picked up this beta chain off target, so its size means little. The CDR3 is CASSFDYQGSPLHF. The CDR3 region has the DNA TGTGCCAGCAGCTTCGACTACCAAGGCTCACCCCTCCACTTT. The chain has TRBV7-9 and TRBJ1-6, with no clear D. CDR3 length equals 14 residues. Germline CDR1 SEHNR, CDR2 FQNEAQ (reference sequence). V lost 3 bases, J lost 10 bases, and 13 bases lay in between.

This clonotype was picked up many times. Because this beta chain is a stray read in a library intended to capture alpha chains, its abundance should not be given much weight. The chain carries TRBV5-1 and TRBJ2-7; D unresolved. The length of the CDR3 is 14 residues. V was shortened by 4 bases and J by 2 bases, with 13 bases between the two germline ends. Germline V gene data show CDR1 as SGHRS and CDR2 as YFSETQ. CDR3 sequence reads: CASSLETGTYEQYF. DNA of the CDR3: TGCGCCAGCAGCCTCGAGACTGGTACCTACGAGCAGTACTTC.

This clonotype was seen only a few times. The library was designed around alpha chains, so this beta chain is a stray read whose abundance carries little weight. V and J are TRBV12-3 or TRBV12-4 and TRBJ1-1, with a possible D match to TRBD1 (5 bases). V dropped 5 bases and J dropped 4 bases, with 14 bases sitting between them. This CDR3 comprises 14 residues. DNA for the CDR3: TGTGCCAGCAGTCTCTGGGGGGGGACCACTGAAGCTTTCTTT. Translation gives CASSLWGGTTEAFF.

This clonotype was seen ten or more times. This beta chain appears as a stray read in a library generated for alpha chains; its size is not informative. This chain links TRBV20-1 with TRBJ2-6; D gene uncertain. The germline V gene has CDR1 DFQATT and CDR2 SNEGSKA (reference sequence). With 0 bases removed from V and 4 bases from J, the gap between germline ends came to 10 bases. CDR3 size: 15 residues. In nucleotides, the CDR3 is TGCAGTGCTAGAGATCGGGCAGCCGGGGCCAACGTCCTGACTTTC. It is translated as CSARDRAAGANVLTF.